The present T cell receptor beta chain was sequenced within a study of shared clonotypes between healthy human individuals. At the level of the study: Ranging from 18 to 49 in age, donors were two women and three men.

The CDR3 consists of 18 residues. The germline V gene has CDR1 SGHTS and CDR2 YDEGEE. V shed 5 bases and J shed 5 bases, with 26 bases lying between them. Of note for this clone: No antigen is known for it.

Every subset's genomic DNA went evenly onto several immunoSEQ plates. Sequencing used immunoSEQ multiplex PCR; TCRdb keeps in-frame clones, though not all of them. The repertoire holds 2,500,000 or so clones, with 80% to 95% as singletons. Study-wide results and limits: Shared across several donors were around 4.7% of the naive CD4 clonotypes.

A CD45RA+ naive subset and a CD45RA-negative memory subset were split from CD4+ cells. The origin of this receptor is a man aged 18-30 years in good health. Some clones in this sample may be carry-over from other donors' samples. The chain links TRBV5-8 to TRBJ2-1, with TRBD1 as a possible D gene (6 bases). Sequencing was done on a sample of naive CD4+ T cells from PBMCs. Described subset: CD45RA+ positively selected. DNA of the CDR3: TGTGCCAGCAGGAAACCTTACAGGGCCAGGGGCCCCCACAATGAGCAGTTCTTC. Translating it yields CASRKPYRARGPHNEQFF.